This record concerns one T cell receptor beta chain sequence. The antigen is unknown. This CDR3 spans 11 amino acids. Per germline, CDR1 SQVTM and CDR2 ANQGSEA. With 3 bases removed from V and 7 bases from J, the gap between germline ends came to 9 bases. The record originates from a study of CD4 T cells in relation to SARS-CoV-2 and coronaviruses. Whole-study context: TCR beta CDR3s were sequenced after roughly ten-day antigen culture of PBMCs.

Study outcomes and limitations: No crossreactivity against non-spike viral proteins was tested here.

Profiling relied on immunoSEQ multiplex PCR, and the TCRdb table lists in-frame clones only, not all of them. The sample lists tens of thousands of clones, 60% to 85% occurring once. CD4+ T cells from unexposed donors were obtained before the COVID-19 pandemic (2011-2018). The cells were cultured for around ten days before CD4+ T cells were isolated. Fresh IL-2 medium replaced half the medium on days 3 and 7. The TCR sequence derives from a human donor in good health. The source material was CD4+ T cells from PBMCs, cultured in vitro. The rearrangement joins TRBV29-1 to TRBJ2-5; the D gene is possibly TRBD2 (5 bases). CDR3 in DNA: TGCAGCGTTGATCTAGCTCGGACCCAGTACTTC. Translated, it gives CSVDLARTQYF.